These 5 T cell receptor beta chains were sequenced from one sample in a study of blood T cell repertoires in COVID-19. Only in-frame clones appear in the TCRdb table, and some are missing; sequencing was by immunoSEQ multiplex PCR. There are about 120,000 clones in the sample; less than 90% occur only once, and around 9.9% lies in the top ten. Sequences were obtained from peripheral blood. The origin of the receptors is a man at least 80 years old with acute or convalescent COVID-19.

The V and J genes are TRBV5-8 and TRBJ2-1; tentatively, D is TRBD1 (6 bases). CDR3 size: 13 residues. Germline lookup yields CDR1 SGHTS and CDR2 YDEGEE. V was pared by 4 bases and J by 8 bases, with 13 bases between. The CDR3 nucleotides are TGTGCCAGCAGCGCGGCCAGGGGCCATGAGCAGTTCTTC. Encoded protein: CASSAARGHEQFF.

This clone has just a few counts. The CDR3 loop is CAIMRAGTGYNEQFF. The CDR3 DNA reads as TGTGCCATCATGAGGGCGGGGACTGGATACAATGAGCAGTTCTTC. J is TRBJ2-1 and V is TRBV10-3; the D gene is possibly TRBD2 (6 bases). From germline, CDR1 is ENHRY and CDR2 SYGVKD. V dropped 7 bases and J dropped 4 bases, with 17 bases sitting between them. CDR3 size: 15 residues.

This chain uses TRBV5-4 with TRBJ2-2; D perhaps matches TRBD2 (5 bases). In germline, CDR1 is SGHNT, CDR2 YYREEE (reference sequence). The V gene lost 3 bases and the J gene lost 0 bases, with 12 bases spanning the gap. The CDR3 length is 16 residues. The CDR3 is CASSSRLATNTGELFF. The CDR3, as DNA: TGTGCCAGCAGCTCCAGATTAGCGACGAACACCGGGGAGCTGTTTTTT.

CDR3 DNA sequence: TGTGCCAGCAGTTTATCCGGAGGGATGGCGAGGACTGAAGCTTTCTTT. Its translation is CASSLSGGMARTEAFF. V and J are TRBV28 and TRBJ1-1; D gene uncertain. Per germline, CDR1 MDHEN and CDR2 SYDVKM. The V end was cut by 1 base, the J end by 5 bases, with 17 bases between. The CDR3 is 16 residues long.

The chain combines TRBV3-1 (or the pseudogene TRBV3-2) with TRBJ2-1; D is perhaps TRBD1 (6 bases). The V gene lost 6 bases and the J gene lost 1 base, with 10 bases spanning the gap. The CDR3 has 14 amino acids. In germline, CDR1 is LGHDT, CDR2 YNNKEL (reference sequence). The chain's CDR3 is CASRGARSYNEQFF. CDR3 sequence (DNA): TGTGCCAGCAGGGGGGCTAGGTCCTACAATGAGCAGTTCTTC.